Listed here are 8 T cell receptor beta chains from one sample, sequenced in a study of CD8 T cells in Susac syndrome. Random hexamers were used to reverse transcribe the RNA input (about 0.5 to 1 ug). TCRdb recomputed calls from the immunoSEQ multiplex PCR reads with MiXCR, one row per CDR3 protein. In the table there are approximately 170,000 distinct CDR3 sequences, about 90% of which are singletons. The specimen was CD4+ T cells from PBMCs. Receptors originate from a human donor in good health.

In its sample, this clonotype was seen a few times. The chain links TRBV5-1 to TRBJ1-2; unclear D gene. The length of the CDR3 is 14 residues. Deletions cut 0 bases from V and 2 bases from J, with 8 bases between. The germline CDR1 and CDR2 sequences are SGHRS and YFSETQ. DNA of the CDR3: TGCGCCAGCAGCTTGGAGTCAGTCAACTATGGCTACACCTTC. This encodes CASSLESVNYGYTF.

V gene TRBV20-1 combines with J gene TRBJ2-5; no firm D call. Germline CDR1 is DFQATT and CDR2 is SNEGSKA (reference sequence). This CDR3 comprises 12 residues. The V and J ends lost 3 bases and 5 bases respectively, with 10 bases between them. This chain's CDR3 is CSASIGWETQYF. The CDR3 DNA sequence: TGCAGTGCTAGCATAGGGTGGGAGACCCAGTACTTC.

The CDR3 here is CASSLEAGEFYEQYF. CDR3 DNA sequence: TGTGCCAGCAGTTTAGAAGCGGGAGAGTTCTACGAGCAGTACTTC. The chain employs TRBV12-3 or TRBV12-4 and TRBJ2-7; 8 nucleotides line up with TRBD2. The CDR3 is made up of 15 amino acids. The V and J ends lost 1 base and 3 bases, in that order; junction bases with no gene match: 5.

V usage is TRBV6-2 or TRBV6-3 and J usage is TRBJ1-5; D is ambiguous. Trimming took off 7 bases at V and 6 bases at J, with 13 bases between the two ends. The CDR3 has 13 amino acids. Germline values: CDR1 MNHEY, CDR2 SVGEGT. CDR3 DNA: TGTGCCAGCAACCAAGTAGCCCCTCAGCCCCAGCATTTT. This translates into CASNQVAPQPQHF.

The chain uses TRBV4-2 and TRBJ2-1; the D gene is possibly TRBD1 (6 bases). The CDR3 runs to 16 residues. V was cut by 4 bases and J by 6 bases, with 19 bases left in between. CDR1 is LGHNA and CDR2 is YNFKEQ in the germline V gene. Written as DNA, the CDR3 is TGTGCCAGCAGCCGAGAAGGACAGTCTATCTCCAATGAGCAGTTCTTC. This gives the protein CASSREGQSISNEQFF.

The CDR3 DNA sequence: TGTGCCAGCAGCCTCCTGCAGGGGCTAGCGGGAGAGTACACCGGGGAGCTGTTTTTT. It translates to CASSLLQGLAGEYTGELFF. The V and J genes are TRBV3-1 and TRBJ2-2; TRBD2 matches 10 bases. CDR1 LGHDT and CDR2 YNNKEL come from the germline V gene (reference sequence). The V and J ends lost 4 bases and 3 bases, in that order; junction bases with no gene match: 14. CDR3 length equals 19 residues.

This clonotype appeared a single time. This chain uses TRBV19 with TRBJ2-3, with TRBD2 identical over 11 bases. Trimming cost V 6 bases and J 1 base; bases outside gene matches: 15. Per germline, CDR1 LNHDA and CDR2 SQIVND (reference sequence). This CDR3 is built from 19 residues. The CDR3 DNA reads as TGTGCCAGTAGCCGATGGGGGCCTTTGACTAGCGGGGGCACAGATACGCAGTATTTT. This encodes CASSRWGPLTSGGTDTQYF.

The chain employs TRBV29-1 and TRBJ1-1, with a possible D match to TRBD1 (6 bases). V was clipped by 6 bases and J by 1 base, with 12 bases between them. Germline lookup yields CDR1 SQVTM and CDR2 ANQGSEA. The CDR3 length is 13 residues. CDR3 in DNA: TGCAGCGTCCGGGGGCAGGGGAACACTGAAGCTTTCTTT. It translates to CSVRGQGNTEAFF.